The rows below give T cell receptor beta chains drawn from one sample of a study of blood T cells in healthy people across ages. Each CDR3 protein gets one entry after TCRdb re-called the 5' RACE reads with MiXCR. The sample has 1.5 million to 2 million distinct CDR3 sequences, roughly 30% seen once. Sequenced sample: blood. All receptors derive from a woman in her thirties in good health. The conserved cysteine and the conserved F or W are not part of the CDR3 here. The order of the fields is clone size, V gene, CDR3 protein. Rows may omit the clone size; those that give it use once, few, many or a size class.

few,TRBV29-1,SVVQGAITEAF
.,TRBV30,AWSAWRVGNTIY
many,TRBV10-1,ASPDVNIQY
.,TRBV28,ASSLWTSGRANEQF
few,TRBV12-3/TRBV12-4,ASSSGTGGLTEAF
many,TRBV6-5,ASRPEGSAKNIQY
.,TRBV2,ASKSGTANTGELF
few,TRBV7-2,ASSLQAGDDYT
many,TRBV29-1,SAGLLGFEQY
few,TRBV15,ATSRDLTGNGF
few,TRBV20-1,SAVTSGRLTDTQY
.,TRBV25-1,ASSEYMRGEAF
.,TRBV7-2,ASSLEGANSNQPQH
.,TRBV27,ASSLRSGGANQETQY
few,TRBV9,ASSGVGNSPLH
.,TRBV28,ASSPPVSWGQETQY
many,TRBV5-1,ASSLETDYEQY
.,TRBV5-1,ASSTDRMTNEQF
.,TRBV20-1,SAQSRQDLSYEQY
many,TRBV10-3,AISDSSSYEQY
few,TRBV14,ASSQVMSRNTEAF
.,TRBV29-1,SGGDRVNTEAF
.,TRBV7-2,ASSWNQGSYNEQF
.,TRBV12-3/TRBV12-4,ASSGPPSGIPNEQY
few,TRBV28,ASRLDSDALYNEQF
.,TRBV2,ASSERGGSYGYT
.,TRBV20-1,SAPTGGGGNTQY
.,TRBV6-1,ASSGRVGADTQY
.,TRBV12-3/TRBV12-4,ASSHTQNNEQF
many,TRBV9,ASSSGLAFEQY
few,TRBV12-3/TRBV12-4,ASSPTEKYYGCT
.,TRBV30,ASRTAYEHNEQF
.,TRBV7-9,ASSFAAYQPQH
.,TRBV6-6,ASSYEGQGLGQF
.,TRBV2,AKTGLSGNEQF
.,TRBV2,ASSVWKDSEAF
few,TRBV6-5,ASSTQGSGGYT
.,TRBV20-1,SARGLAGGRITDTQY
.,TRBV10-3,ATGTELDNEQY
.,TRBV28,ASLGTRTDTQY
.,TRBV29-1,SERQGYT
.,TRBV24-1,ATSDSWTGGNQPQH
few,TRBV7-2,ASSLALGLMNIQY
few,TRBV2,ASRGDRATYEQY
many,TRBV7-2,ASSLVGASLRYEQY
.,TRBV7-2,ASSPGGSGRLETQY
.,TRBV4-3,ASSRGLSGTQY
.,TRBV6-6,ASSLDRDHQY
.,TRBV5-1,ASSTLGGSGASVLT
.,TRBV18,ASSRTGINTEAF
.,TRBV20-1,SARDVTRQGDEQF
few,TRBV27,ASSFDLGANTDTQY
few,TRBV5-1,ASSSGQGVGEKLF
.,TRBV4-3,ASSQESRRTEAF
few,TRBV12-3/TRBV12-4,ASSFWEAQGEQF